The present T cell receptor (beta chain) was sequenced within a study of STAT3 mutations in large granular lymphocyte leukemia. General study findings and limits: Every T-cell large granular lymphocyte leukemia patient had at least one immunodominant TCR beta clonotype.

Germline V CDR1 and CDR2: SGDLS, YYNGEE. The CDR3 contains 15 residues. V shed 4 bases and J 1 base; nucleotides not matched to a gene: 6. Generated by immunoSEQ multiplex PCR, the TCRdb table keeps only in-frame clones and is missing some. The top ten hold around a third of the sample, which has under 15,000 clones, 90% seen once. With respect to this clone: Its antigen is unidentified.

V and J are TRBV9 and TRBJ1-1; 8 bases align to TRBD1. The TCR comes from a man between 40 and 49 years old with T-cell large granular lymphocyte leukemia. Some clones in this sample may be carry-over from other donors' samples. Sequencing input: peripheral blood mononuclear cells. As DNA, the CDR3 is TGTGCCAGCAGCACGGGACAGGTAACGAACACTGAAGCTTTCTTT. It yields the protein CASSTGQVTNTEAFF.